Below are 26 T cell receptor beta chains sequenced from a single sample in a study of beta chain features in type 1 diabetes. The isolated RNA, all of it, was reverse transcribed, so expressed TCRB transcripts were what got sequenced. The protocol was immunoSEQ multiplex PCR, while the TCRdb copy is restricted to in-frame clones and leaves out a portion. Seen here are roughly 140,000 clones, 6.9% observed once, and the top ten hold 1.4%. Specimen: central memory CD4+ T cells from blood. Every receptor here comes from a woman in her twenties or thirties in good health.

This clone was counted many times. The chain employs TRBV4-1 and TRBJ1-2, with D hard to call. Germline V gene lookup returns CDR1 MGHRA and CDR2 YSYEKL. Trimming cost V 0 bases and J 4 bases, with 12 bases left between them. The CDR3 spans 15 residues. The CDR3: CASSQDSRVAYGYTF. DNA for the CDR3: TGCGCCAGCAGCCAAGATAGCCGGGTGGCCTATGGCTACACCTTC.

The chain joins TRBV7-2 to TRBJ2-1; TRBD2 aligns across 8 bases. V lost 5 bases, J lost 4 bases, and 7 bases stayed unmatched. The CDR3 spans 15 residues. Germline V gives CDR1 SGHTA, CDR2 FQGNSA. CDR3 DNA: TGTGCCAGCAGCGTTACCGGGACTAGTTACAATGAGCAGTTCTTC. Its translation is CASSVTGTSYNEQFF.

This clone was seen a handful of times. The chain has TRBV11-2 and TRBJ2-1; tentative D call: TRBD1 (6 bases). Trimming cost V 4 bases and J 5 bases, with 18 bases left between them. The CDR3 extends over 16 amino acids. In germline, CDR1 is SGHAT, CDR2 FQNNGV. CDR3 nucleotides: TGTGCCAGCAGCTCCCGATATGTGGGGGCGAACAATGAGCAGTTCTTC. This sequence encodes CASSSRYVGANNEQFF.

The V call is TRBV9, the J call TRBJ2-5; D perhaps matches TRBD1 (6 bases). The last part of the DNA fits TRBJ2-7 better; the J call may be wrong. CDR1 and CDR2 (germline): SGDLS, YYNGEE. This CDR3 spans 15 amino acids. The chain's CDR3 is CASSVGTGNTYEQYF. The CDR3 region has the DNA TGTGCCAGCAGCGTAGGAACAGGGAACACCTACGAGCAGTACTTC.

This clone was counted only a few times. The chain links TRBV6-5 to TRBJ1-5; D gene unclear. The V gene lost 2 bases and the J gene lost 5 bases, with 7 bases spanning the gap. Germline CDR1 is MNHEY and CDR2 is SVGAGI. CDR3 length: 13 residues. CDR3 sequence (DNA): TGTGCCAGCAGTTACGGGCTTTATCAGCCCCAGCATTTT. It yields the protein CASSYGLYQPQHF.

This clone came up a few times. J is TRBJ1-1 and V is TRBV5-1; a weak D match, TRBD1 (6 bases). V gave up 0 bases and J gave up 3 bases, with 18 bases separating them. The CDR3 covers 17 residues. In germline, CDR1 is SGHRS, CDR2 YFSETQ. In DNA form, the CDR3 reads TGCGCCAGCAGCTTGGGGTGGGGAGGGGGTGTGGACACTGAAGCTTTCTTT. Amino acid sequence: CASSLGWGGGVDTEAFF.

In its sample, this clone was seen a few times. The rearrangement links TRBV6-1 to TRBJ2-4; D uncertain. Germline lookup yields CDR1 MNHNS and CDR2 SASEGT. This CDR3 is 10 amino acids long. V dropped 6 bases and J dropped 6 bases, with 3 bases sitting between them. This CDR3 reads CASSSNIQYF. The CDR3 region has the DNA TGTGCCAGCAGCTCAAACATTCAGTACTTC.

V and J are TRBV4-3 and TRBJ2-5; D is unclear. The CDR3 covers 14 residues. CDR1 is LGHNA and CDR2 is YSLEER in the germline V gene. Trimming stripped 1 base from V and 5 bases from J, with 11 bases between. DNA for the CDR3: TGCGCCAGCAGCCAAGCTAAACAGTTGGAGACCCAGTACTTC. Protein product: CASSQAKQLETQYF.

In its sample, this clone was seen a few times. The chain couples TRBV18 to TRBJ2-5; no clear D gene. The CDR3 spans 12 residues. The V gene lost 3 bases and the J gene lost 5 bases, with 7 bases spanning the gap. Germline CDR1 is KGHSH and CDR2 is LQKENI. CDR3 sequence reads: CASSPTGETQYF. The CDR3 DNA reads TGTGCCAGCTCACCGACGGGTGAGACCCAGTACTTC.

This clone was observed a handful of times. V is TRBV7-3 and J is TRBJ2-1, with TRBD2 matching over 8 bases. The CDR3 covers 17 residues. Germline trimming cut 1 base from V and 0 bases from J; bases unmatched to any gene: 5. Germline V gene lookup returns CDR1 SGHTA and CDR2 FQGTGA. The CDR3 sequence is CASSLNGRAGSYNEQFF. The CDR3 DNA reads TGTGCCAGCAGCTTAAACGGGAGGGCCGGCTCCTACAATGAGCAGTTCTTC.

A few counts support this clone. The J gene is TRBJ2-5, the V gene TRBV11-2; 12 bases fit TRBD2. The J segment lost 11 bases and the V segment lost 5 bases, leaving 9 bases of the junction unmatched. The CDR3 is made up of 14 amino acids. Germline lookup yields CDR1 SGHAT and CDR2 FQNNGV. In DNA form, the CDR3 reads TGTGCCAGCAGCCCCGGGACTAGCGGGTCAGGGCAGTACTTC. Protein sequence: CASSPGTSGSGQYF.

This rearrangement joins TRBV19 to TRBJ2-7; 10 bases agree with TRBD2. J lost 3 bases, V lost 4 bases, and 6 bases had no gene match. The CDR3 consists of 15 residues. CDR1 and CDR2 (germline): LNHDA, SQIVND (reference sequence). The CDR3 DNA reads TGTGCCAGTAGTAGACCTAGCGGGAGTGTCTACGAGCAGTACTTC. This codes for CASSRPSGSVYEQYF.

The V and J genes are TRBV9 and TRBJ2-5, with 11 bases aligning to TRBD2. Trimming at V came to 6 bases and at J to 1 base, leaving 14 bases not matched to a gene. The CDR3 has 18 amino acids. From germline, CDR1 is SGDLS and CDR2 YYNGEE. In DNA, the CDR3 is TGTGCCAGCAACCCCCTAACTTTCCTAGCGGGAGGCCAAGAGACCCAGTACTTC. Its translation is CASNPLTFLAGGQETQYF.

The chain combines TRBV7-8 with TRBJ2-1; 9 bases match TRBD1. J gave up 3 bases and V 5 bases, and 11 bases lay outside the gene matches. The germline gives CDR1 SGHVS, CDR2 FQNEAQ. The CDR3 has 17 amino acids. Here the CDR3 DNA reads TGTGCCAGCAGCCAAAAGGCGGGACAGGGAAACTACAATGAGCAGTTCTTC. Translated: CASSQKAGQGNYNEQFF.

A few counts support this clone. Other DNA sequences in the same sample also yield this CDR3. V usage is TRBV7-2 and J usage is TRBJ2-1, with 12 positions matching TRBD2. The germline CDR1 and CDR2 sequences are SGHTA and FQGNSA. J lost 1 base, V lost 0 bases, and 7 bases had no gene match. This CDR3 region has 19 residues. The CDR3 DNA is TGTGCCAGCAGCTTAGCGTCTAGCGGGAGGGCCAGGTCCTACAATGAGCAGTTCTTC. It yields the protein CASSLASSGRARSYNEQFF. The variable domain in full, with the rest retrieved from reference TRBV7-2 and TRBJ2-1, is GAGVSQSPSNKVTEKGKDVELRCDPISGHTALYWYRQSLGQGLEFLIYFQGNSAPDKSGLPSDRFSAERTGGSVSTLTIQRTQQEDSAVYLCASSLASSGRARSYNEQFFGPGTRLTVL.

The chain joins TRBV25-1 to TRBJ1-2; 8 positions match TRBD1. The CDR3 sequence is 17 residues long. CDR1 and CDR2 from the germline V gene are MGHDK and SYGVNS. Trimming removed 6 bases from V and 6 bases from J; junction bases left unmatched: 18. The CDR3 protein is CASSQGQGSSRRHGYTF. Written as DNA, the CDR3 is TGTGCCAGCAGCCAAGGACAGGGAAGTTCGCGGAGGCATGGCTACACCTTC.

V gene TRBV18 combines with J gene TRBJ2-6; 7 positions match TRBD1. V trimming: 2 bases; J trimming: 0 bases; junction bases outside the gene matches: 7. The germline V gene encodes CDR1 KGHSH and CDR2 LQKENI. The length of the CDR3 is 18 residues. The CDR3 nucleotides are TGTGCCAGCTCACCATTTGAAGGGGGCCACTCTGGGGCCAACGTCCTGACTTTC. Its protein is CASSPFEGGHSGANVLTF. Full variable domain (outside the CDR3, taken from reference TRBV18 and TRBJ2-6): NAGVMQNPRHLVRRRGQEARLRCSPMKGHSHVYWYRQLPEEGLKFMVYLQKENIIDESGMPKERFSAEFPKEGPSILRIQQVVRGDSAAYFCASSPFEGGHSGANVLTFGAGSRLTVL.

V usage is TRBV6-6 and J usage is TRBJ2-7, with 10 bases aligning to TRBD1. The CDR3 sequence is 16 residues long. V was clipped by 2 bases and J by 5 bases; unmatched bases: 9. Germline CDR1 reads MNHNY; CDR2 reads SVGAGI (reference sequence). CDR3 nucleotides: TGTGCCAGCAGTTACCTTACCGGACAGGGGGGTCACGAGCAGTACTTC. Amino acid sequence: CASSYLTGQGGHEQYF.

This clone was picked up a small number of times. The chain carries TRBV6-1 and TRBJ2-7; D might be TRBD2 (6 bases). Germline-derived CDR1 and CDR2 are MNHNS and SASEGT. The CDR3 runs 14 residues. Trimming pared 2 bases from V and 3 bases from J, leaving 11 bases between. DNA for the CDR3: TGTGCCAGCAGTGAAAACTGGGGACTCTACGAGCAGTACTTC. This sequence encodes CASSENWGLYEQYF.

This clone was observed at least ten times. The chain joins TRBV19 to TRBJ2-1; D may be TRBD2 (5 bases). The CDR3 loop spans 17 amino acids. The germline CDR1 and CDR2 sequences are LNHDA and SQIVND (reference sequence). V was clipped by 5 bases and J by 1 base, with 18 bases between them. CDR3 residues: CASSSIGRQTSYNEQFF. DNA of the CDR3: TGTGCCAGTAGTTCAATAGGGAGACAAACGTCCTACAATGAGCAGTTCTTC.

This clone has ten or more counts. The chain has TRBV4-3 and TRBJ2-1; 10 nucleotides match TRBD2. V lost 6 bases, J lost 6 bases, and 8 bases stayed unmatched. The CDR3 sequence is 15 residues long. The germline V gene has CDR1 LGHNA and CDR2 YSLEER. CDR3 DNA sequence: TGCGCCAGCAGTTACGGGACTAGCGAACCCAATGAGCAGTTCTTC. Its translation is CASSYGTSEPNEQFF.

This clone was observed many times. CDR3 in amino acids: CASSPHSSGSYNEQFF. CDR3 coding DNA: TGTGCCAGCAGTCCACACTCTAGCGGGAGCTACAATGAGCAGTTCTTC. The chain joins TRBV28 to TRBJ2-1, with 10 bases identical to TRBD2. Trimming took 5 bases from V and 3 from J; bases not matched to a gene: 7. This CDR3 contains 16 residues. Germline values: CDR1 MDHEN, CDR2 SYDVKM.

The chain carries TRBV30 and TRBJ2-3; 10 positions agree with TRBD2. Germline CDR1 reads GTSNPN; CDR2 reads SVGIG (reference sequence). The CDR3 contains 15 residues. The V and J ends lost 4 bases and 1 base, in that order; junction bases with no gene match: 5. CDR3 nucleotides: TGTGCCTGGATCCCCGGGACTAGCGGCACAGATACGCAGTATTTT. Translation: CAWIPGTSGTDTQYF.

This clone occurred a few times. J is TRBJ1-1 and V is TRBV5-4, with D uncertain. Germline V gene data show CDR1 as SGHNT and CDR2 as YYREEE (reference sequence). This CDR3 has 15 amino acids. V was pared by 4 bases and J by 1 base, with 14 bases between. The CDR3 coding sequence is TGTGCCAGCAGCCAAACCACAGTGGGGAACACTGAAGCTTTCTTT. Translated: CASSQTTVGNTEAFF. Combining the CDR3 with reference TRBV5-4 and TRBJ1-1 gives the whole variable domain ETGVTQSPTHLIKTRGQQVTLRCSSQSGHNTVSWYQQALGQGPQFIFQYYREEENGRGNFPPRFSGLQFPNYSSELNVNALELDDSALYLCASSQTTVGNTEAFFGQGTRLTVV.

This clone was found a few times. The junction and the germline gene differ at one end; a read error may be behind it. The gene calls are TRBV7-8 and TRBJ1-1; D is perhaps TRBD1 (6 bases). There are 13 residues in the CDR3. The germline V gene encodes CDR1 SGHVS and CDR2 FQNEAQ. CDR3 region: CASRLGARTEAFF. In DNA form, the CDR3 reads TGTGCAAGCAGGTTGGGGGCGCGAACTGAAGCTTTCTTT.

This clone was detected only a few times. The chain couples TRBV7-9 to TRBJ1-1, with unresolved D. This CDR3 has 12 amino acids. From germline, CDR1 is SEHNR and CDR2 FQNEAQ (reference sequence). V was clipped by 2 bases and J by 3 bases, with 4 bases between them. CDR3 in DNA: TGTGCCAGCAGCTTATTCGACACTGAAGCTTTCTTT. This translates into CASSLFDTEAFF.